This T cell receptor (beta chain) was captured by sequencing in a study of T-cell memory formation after mild COVID-19. TCRdb reprocessed the 5' RACE reads via MiXCR and lists one record per CDR3 protein. The sample includes hundreds of thousands of distinct CDR3 sequences, approximately 24% of them seen just once. The CDR3 is 13 amino acids. Germline V gene data show CDR1 as ENHRY and CDR2 as SYGVKD. With 10 bases removed from V and 2 bases from J, the gap between germline ends came to 12 bases. The chain carries TRBV10-3 and TRBJ1-5, with D tentatively TRBD1 (5 bases). The sequencing sample was made of PBMCs or a T cell subset sorted from them (not recorded which). The clonotype originates from an adult woman who had mild COVID-19 (a few samples of this study predate the infection). Cell type and time point are not known. CDR3 residues: CATRDPRNQPQHF. CDR3 DNA: TGTGCCACCCGGGACCCTCGCAATCAGCCCCAGCATTTT.